The rows below give T cell receptor beta chains drawn from one sample of a study of cytomegalovirus exposure and HLA in healthy donors. The protocol was immunoSEQ multiplex PCR, while the TCRdb copy is restricted to in-frame clones and leaves out a portion. Here the sample spans 100,000 to 120,000 clones, around 87% being singletons. Sequencing was performed on PBMCs. These receptors all come from a woman aged 18-29 years in good health and CMV-seropositive. CDR3s include the opening cysteine and the closing phenylalanine or tryptophan. D genes are given only for firm matches. The size entry is marked missing in some rows and otherwise reads once, few, many or a size class.

len	v_gene	d_gene	j_gene	abundance	CDR3aa	CDR3nt
15	TRBV4-1	-	TRBJ1-3	-	CASSQDAGSGNTIYF	TGCGCCAGCAGCCAAGATGCAGGGTCCGGAAACACCATATATTTT
16	TRBV7-8	TRBD1	TRBJ2-5	-	CASSHHRDREVETQYF	TGTGCCAGCAGCCATCACCGGGACAGGGAAGTAGAGACCCAGTACTTC
17	TRBV2	TRBD2	TRBJ2-2	-	CASRGTSGSSLTGELFF	TGTGCCAGCAGAGGGACTAGCGGGAGTTCGTTAACCGGGGAGCTGTTTTTT
14	TRBV19	-	TRBJ2-1	-	CASSGPGNVNEQFF	TGTGCCAGTAGCGGACCGGGGAATGTCAATGAGCAGTTCTTC
14	TRBV7-9	-	TRBJ2-7	-	CASSLGEVPTEQYF	TGTGCCAGCAGCCTGGGGGAGGTGCCGACCGAGCAGTACTTC
16	TRBV6-4	TRBD1	TRBJ2-1	once	CASSPKMDRGANEQFF	TGTGCCAGCAGTCCCAAAATGGACAGGGGGGCCAATGAGCAGTTCTTC
12	TRBV29-1	TRBD1	TRBJ1-2	few	CSVGQGNYGYTF	TGCAGCGTGGGACAGGGAAACTATGGCTACACCTTC
15	TRBV11-3	-	TRBJ2-2	-	CASNVLHRATGELFF	TGTGCCAGCAACGTCCTTCACAGGGCCACCGGGGAGCTGTTTTTT
14	TRBV5-4	TRBD1	TRBJ2-5	-	CASSLSAGGETQYF	TGTGCCAGCAGCTTGTCGGCAGGGGGCGAGACCCAGTACTTC
16	TRBV7-2	TRBD1	TRBJ2-1	-	CASSQFPGQAYNEQFF	TGTGCCAGCAGCCAATTCCCGGGACAGGCCTACAATGAGCAGTTCTTC
15	TRBV19	TRBD2	TRBJ2-2	-	CASSVLAGDTGELFF	TGTGCCAGTAGTGTCCTAGCGGGAGACACCGGGGAGCTGTTTTTT
15	TRBV13	TRBD1	TRBJ2-3	-	CASSLGTGVTDTQYF	TGTGCCAGCAGCCTGGGGACAGGGGTGACAGATACGCAGTATTTT
16	TRBV10-1	-	TRBJ2-7	-	CASTNPGGREEDEQYF	TGCGCCAGCACTAACCCAGGGGGGCGGGAGGAAGACGAGCAGTACTTC
16	TRBV28	-	TRBJ2-3	-	CASSPPPDIDTDTQYF	TGTGCCAGCAGTCCTCCTCCGGACATCGACACAGATACGCAGTATTTT
15	TRBV19	-	TRBJ1-1	-	CASNPPGHKNTEAFF	TGTGCCAGTAACCCTCCGGGACACAAGAACACTGAAGCTTTCTTT
13	TRBV12-2	-	TRBJ1-5	-	CASRPQGNQPQHF	TGTGCAAGTCGCCCACAGGGCAATCAGCCCCAGCATTTT
13	TRBV19	-	TRBJ1-1	-	CASSSTGGTEAFF	TGTGCCAGTAGTAGCACCGGAGGGACTGAAGCTTTCTTT
14	TRBV6-6	TRBD2	TRBJ2-7	-	CASSYRLAGYEQYF	TGTGCCAGCAGTTATAGACTAGCGGGTTACGAGCAGTACTTC
13	TRBV7-2	TRBD1	TRBJ2-7	-	CASSRDRLVEQYF	TGTGCCAGCAGCCGGGACAGACTGGTCGAGCAGTACTTC
12	TRBV27	-	TRBJ2-7	-	CASSERGYEQYF	TGTGCCAGCAGTGAACGAGGCTACGAGCAGTACTTC
13	TRBV7-9	-	TRBJ2-1	-	CASSLVGVNEQFF	TGTGCCAGCAGCTTAGTCGGGGTAAATGAGCAGTTCTTC
11	TRBV12-5	TRBD2	TRBJ2-1	-	CASTGGAGPFF	TGTGCTAGCACGGGAGGGGCAGGGCCGTTCTTC
14	TRBV7-2	-	TRBJ1-2	-	CANQSDSQYFGYTF	-
15	TRBV28	TRBD1	TRBJ1-5	few	CASSPQQGARQPQHF	TGTGCCAGCAGTCCCCAACAGGGGGCGAGGCAGCCCCAGCATTTT
16	TRBV5-8	-	TRBJ2-7	-	CASSKTPGVHSYEQYF	TGTGCCAGCAGCAAAACCCCCGGGGTTCACTCCTACGAGCAGTACTTC
16	TRBV7-2	TRBD1	TRBJ2-6	-	CASSSRGTAGANVLTF	TGTGCCAGCAGCTCTCGTGGGACAGCTGGGGCCAACGTCCTGACTTTC
13	TRBV2	-	TRBJ1-5	-	CASTQVVNQPQHF	TGTGCCAGCACTCAGGTCGTTAATCAGCCCCAGCATTTT
16	TRBV27	TRBD1	TRBJ2-7	-	CASRNNRDRRIYEQYF	TGTGCCAGCAGGAACAATAGGGACAGGAGGATCTACGAGCAGTACTTC